These 30 T cell receptor beta chains originate from one sample sequenced in a study of blood T cell repertoires in COVID-19 (dated by TCRdb to the early 2020s). Preparation of the library involved the immunoSEQ multiplex PCR assay. TCRdb retrieved this table from immuneACCESS and kept in-frame rearrangements only. Not all clones are present; in checked studies, unresolved V genes account for under half, and no reason is known for the remainder. The sample data list roughly 300,000 clones, and just over 90% of these were observed just once. The ten largest clones take up around 2% of the sample. Specimen: peripheral blood. These receptors were taken from a woman between 25 and 40 years old with COVID-19, enrolled during active disease.

On this clone itself: Other nucleotide sequences from this sample produce the same CDR3. This sequence joins TRBV6-5 and TRBJ1-1, with D hard to call. The V end was cut by 7 bases, the J end by 4 bases, with 7 bases between. The CDR3 loop spans 11 amino acids. CDR1 is MNHEY, CDR2 SVGAGI, per germline. CDR3 region: CASIRGTEAFF. DNA for the CDR3: TGTGCCAGCATTCGCGGCACTGAAGCTTTCTTT.

The chain employs TRBV29-1 and TRBJ1-2; D remains ambiguous. There are 13 residues in the CDR3. The V and J ends lost 0 bases and 4 bases respectively, with 9 bases between them. CDR1 and CDR2 (germline): SQVTM, ANQGSEA. The CDR3 DNA reads as TGCAGCGTTGAAGATCCGGGTTCCTATGGCTACACCTTC. This gives the protein CSVEDPGSYGYTF.

V is TRBV5-1 and J is TRBJ2-7, with 10 bases fitting TRBD1. J lost 5 bases, V lost 2 bases, and 7 bases had no gene match. Germline assignment: CDR1 SGHRS and CDR2 YFSETQ. This CDR3 has 15 amino acids. CDR3 region: CASSFGDRGGHEQYF. In DNA form, the CDR3 reads TGCGCCAGCAGCTTCGGGGACAGGGGAGGCCACGAGCAGTACTTC. Full variable domain (rest looked up from reference TRBV5-1 and TRBJ2-7): KAGVTQTPRYLIKTRGQQVTLSCSPISGHRSVSWYQQTPGQGLQFLFEYFSETQRNKGNFPGRFSGRQFSNSRSEMNVSTLELGDSALYLCASSFGDRGGHEQYFGPGTRLTVT.

Turning to this clone: Other nucleotide sequences in the sample specify the same CDR3. The chain links TRBV6-5 to TRBJ2-7, with 9 nucleotides matching TRBD1. This CDR3 comprises 13 residues. V shed 6 bases, J shed 5 bases, and the junction held 5 bases outside the gene matches. Looked up from germline, CDR1 is MNHEY and CDR2 is SVGAGI. The CDR3 reads CASSRTGENEQYF. DNA of the CDR3: TGTGCCAGCAGCCGGACAGGGGAAAACGAGCAGTACTTC.

The chain uses TRBV7-2 and TRBJ1-2, with D uncertain. This CDR3 has 16 residues. Between the trimmed V and J ends, which lost 1 base and 7 bases, there was a span of 19 bases. The V gene's germline CDR1 is SGHTA and CDR2 FQGNSA. This CDR3 reads CASSLVVGLESSGYTF. CDR3 in DNA: TGTGCCAGCAGCTTAGTCGTCGGTCTCGAGTCAAGTGGCTACACCTTC.

DNA for the CDR3: TGTGCCAGCAGACCGGGAGACACGATGAACACTGAAGCTTTCTTT. As protein: CASRPGDTMNTEAFF. The chain combines TRBV28 with TRBJ1-1; D is undetermined. The V gene lost 6 bases and the J gene lost 0 bases, with 14 bases spanning the gap. The CDR3 runs to 15 residues. Germline V gene lookup returns CDR1 MDHEN and CDR2 SYDVKM.

V and J are TRBV7-9 and TRBJ1-4, with TRBD1 matching 7 bases. CDR1 is SEHNR and CDR2 is FQNEAQ in the germline V gene (reference sequence). The ends lost 6 bases at V and 8 bases at J; junction bases unmatched: 9. The CDR3 has 14 residues. Written as DNA, the CDR3 is TGTGCCAGCAGTTTCATAATACAGGGGGAAAAACTGTTTTTT. This codes for CASSFIIQGEKLFF.

In the case of this clone: The junction differs from germline at one of its ends, possibly a read error. The chain combines TRBV5-6 with TRBJ2-1, with 7 nucleotides matching TRBD2. The V gene's germline CDR1 is SGHDT and CDR2 YYEEEE. The CDR3 spans 15 residues. The CDR3 sequence: CASSSRDYSNNEQFF. The CDR3 region has the DNA TGTGCCAGCAGCTCCCGGGACTACTCCAACAATGAGCAGTTCTTC. The full variable domain, rest sourced from reference TRBV5-6 and TRBJ2-1, is DAGVTQSPTHLIKTRGQQVTLRCSPKSGHDTVSWYQQALGQGPQFIFQYYEEEERQRGNFPDRFSGHQFPNYSSELNVNALLLGDSALYLCASSSRDYSNNEQFFGPGTRLTVL.

The J gene is TRBJ1-2, the V gene TRBV12-3 or TRBV12-4, with D tentatively TRBD1 (6 bases). V was pared by 5 bases and J by 3 bases, with 10 bases between. This CDR3 is 13 amino acids long. The chain's CDR3 is CASSQDRDYGYTF. The CDR3 region has the DNA TGTGCCAGCAGTCAGGACAGAGACTATGGCTACACCTTC.

The chain links TRBV6-1 to TRBJ1-6; TRBD1 aligns across 7 bases. J lost 5 bases, V lost 4 bases, and 11 bases had no gene match. Per the germline V gene, CDR1 is MNHNS and CDR2 is SASEGT. The CDR3 has 17 amino acids. CDR3 in DNA: TGTGCCAGCAGTGGAGGGGGCGTCCCTTACAATAATTCACCCCTCCACTTT. This translates into CASSGGGVPYNNSPLHF.

The chain employs TRBV29-1 and TRBJ1-1; D call uncertain. The V and J ends lost 2 bases and 1 base respectively, with 11 bases between them. The CDR3 is made up of 14 amino acids. CDR1 SQVTM and CDR2 ANQGSEA come from the germline V gene. DNA for the CDR3: TGCAGCGTTGAAAAGCGGCAGGCGAACACTGAAGCTTTCTTT. Encoded protein: CSVEKRQANTEAFF.

About this clone itself: The identical CDR3 is also encoded by other nucleotide sequences in the sample. The rearrangement links TRBV18 to TRBJ1-6; maybe TRBD1 (6 bases). This CDR3 is 15 amino acids long. Trimming took off 2 bases at V and 5 bases at J, with 10 bases between the two ends. Germline V gene lookup returns CDR1 KGHSH and CDR2 LQKENI. The CDR3 spells CASSPGPGDNSPLHF. The CDR3 nucleotides are TGTGCCAGCTCACCAGGGCCAGGGGATAATTCACCCCTCCACTTT.

This chain joins TRBV19 and TRBJ2-3; TRBD1 aligns across 7 bases. The germline gives CDR1 LNHDA, CDR2 SQIVND (reference sequence). V lost 4 bases and J lost 2; bases outside the gene matches: 3. The CDR3 length is 14 residues. The CDR3 region is CASSKQGFTDTQYF. The CDR3 DNA is TGTGCCAGTAGTAAACAGGGGTTCACAGATACGCAGTATTTT.

The chain employs TRBV27 and TRBJ2-3, with TRBD2 matching over 9 bases. The ends lost 3 bases at V and 2 bases at J; junction bases unmatched: 18. The length of the CDR3 is 20 residues. Germline loops: CDR1 MNHEY, CDR2 SMNVEV (reference sequence). CDR3 region: CASSFSTPMTSGLSTDTQYF. CDR3 bases: TGTGCCAGCAGTTTCTCCACCCCTATGACTAGCGGATTATCCACAGATACGCAGTATTTT.

The chain combines TRBV11-2 with TRBJ2-1; TRBD2 agrees at 8 bases. The trim removed 3 bases at V and 2 bases at J, leaving 0 bases unmatched. The CDR3 consists of 14 residues. CDR1 is SGHAT and CDR2 is FQNNGV in the germline V gene. The CDR3 bases are TGTGCCAGCAGCTTGGGACTAGCCTACAATGAGCAGTTCTTC. This sequence encodes CASSLGLAYNEQFF.

V is TRBV29-1 and J is TRBJ1-2; 8 bases are a match to TRBD1. Unmatched junction bases numbered 13, after V lost 6 bases and J lost 1 base. This CDR3 is built from 16 residues. Per the germline V gene, CDR1 is SQVTM and CDR2 is ANQGSEA. The chain's CDR3 is CSVGPGQGSFNYGYTF. For the CDR3, the DNA is TGCAGCGTGGGGCCCGGACAGGGATCATTTAACTATGGCTACACCTTC.

CDR3 in DNA: TGTGCCAGCAGCTTAGGCCGCGGGGGCGGACAGCCCCAGCATTTT. Its protein product is CASSLGRGGGQPQHF. V usage is TRBV7-2 and J usage is TRBJ1-5, with D possibly TRBD1 on 6 matching bases. The CDR3 length is 15 residues. Germline values: CDR1 SGHTA, CDR2 FQGNSA. The V end lost 1 base, the J end lost 7 bases, and 14 bases lay between the germline ends.

V is TRBV7-8 and J is TRBJ1-5, with TRBD1 as a possible D gene (6 bases). The germline V and J ends were trimmed by 1 base and 4 bases, with 8 bases remaining between them. The CDR3 spans 14 residues. Germline V gene sequence: CDR1 SGHVS, CDR2 FQNEAQ. Here the CDR3 reads CASSLGTENQPQHF. The CDR3 nucleotides read TGTGCCAGCAGCTTAGGGACAGAGAATCAGCCCCAGCATTTT. Filled out from reference TRBV7-8 and TRBJ1-5, the complete variable domain reads GAGVSQSPRYKVAKRGQDVALRCDPISGHVSLFWYQQALGQGPEFLTYFQNEAQLDKSGLPSDRFFAERPEGSVSTLKIQRTQQEDSAVYLCASSLGTENQPQHFGDGTRLSIL.

V and J are TRBV5-4 and TRBJ2-7, with D perhaps TRBD1 (6 bases). The CDR3 spans 13 residues. Germline assignment: CDR1 SGHNT and CDR2 YYREEE (reference sequence). V was pared by 0 bases and J by 5 bases, with 9 bases between. CDR3 loop: CASSLEQGHEQYF. As DNA, the CDR3 is TGTGCCAGCAGCTTGGAACAGGGCCACGAGCAGTACTTC. Supplemented by reference TRBV5-4 and TRBJ2-7, the full variable domain reads ETGVTQSPTHLIKTRGQQVTLRCSSQSGHNTVSWYQQALGQGPQFIFQYYREEENGRGNFPPRFSGLQFPNYSSELNVNALELDDSALYLCASSLEQGHEQYFGPGTRLTVT.

The rearrangement uses TRBV6-4 and TRBJ1-1; 8 nucleotides agree with TRBD1. Per the germline V gene, CDR1 is MRHNA and CDR2 is SNTAGT. The trim removed 5 bases at V and 4 bases at J, leaving 6 bases unmatched. This CDR3 has 14 residues. CDR3 sequence: CASSQQGGSTEAFF. CDR3 in DNA: TGTGCCAGCAGTCAACAGGGGGGAAGCACTGAAGCTTTCTTT.

This clone was recorded once. The chain couples TRBV5-4 to TRBJ2-5, with 11 bases lining up with TRBD2. The CDR3 totals 15 residues. V gave up 1 base and J gave up 5 bases; unmatched junction bases: 4. Germline CDR1 is SGHNT and CDR2 is YYREEE (reference sequence). The CDR3 sequence: CASSLWPSGGETQYF. For the CDR3, the DNA is TGTGCCAGCAGCTTGTGGCCTAGCGGGGGGGAGACCCAGTACTTC.

The rearrangement uses TRBV19 and TRBJ2-1, with D maybe TRBD2 (6 bases). V was pared by 3 bases and J by 8 bases, with 14 bases between. This CDR3 is built from 14 residues. Looked up from germline, CDR1 is LNHDA and CDR2 is SQIVND (reference sequence). In nucleotides, the CDR3 is TGTGCCAGTAGTATCCGGAGGGCCTTAGATGAGCAGTTCTTC. This gives the protein CASSIRRALDEQFF.

CDR3 sequence: CASSFGPGTNNEQFF. The CDR3 region has the DNA TGTGCCAGCAGTTTCGGTCCCGGGACAAACAATGAGCAGTTCTTC. V and J are TRBV28 and TRBJ2-1; possibly TRBD1 for D (6 bases). The V end was cut by 3 bases, the J end by 5 bases, with 14 bases between. The germline V gene has CDR1 MDHEN and CDR2 SYDVKM. The CDR3 is 15 amino acids. The full variable domain, in which reference TRBV28 and TRBJ2-1 provide the parts outside the CDR3, is DVKVTQSSRYLVKRTGEKVFLECVQDMDHENMFWYRQDPGLGLRLIYFSYDVKMKEKGDIPEGYSVSREKKERFSLILESASTNQTSMYLCASSFGPGTNNEQFFGPGTRLTVL.

The chain is built from TRBV30 and TRBJ1-2; the D gene is possibly TRBD1 (5 bases). V dropped 0 bases and J dropped 4 bases, with 12 bases sitting between them. CDR3 length: 14 residues. Germline V CDR1 and CDR2: GTSNPN, SVGIG (reference sequence). In nucleotides, the CDR3 is TGTGCCTGGAGTGTAACAGGTCGTTCCTATGGCTACACCTTC. Translation: CAWSVTGRSYGYTF.

This chain uses TRBV19 with TRBJ1-6, with 7 positions matching TRBD1. The V gene's germline CDR1 is LNHDA and CDR2 SQIVND (reference sequence). There are 16 residues in the CDR3. The V gene end was trimmed by 6 bases and the J gene end by 0 bases; junction bases not matched to a gene: 5. CDR3: CASRYGDSSYNSPLHF. CDR3 nucleotides: TGTGCCAGTAGGTATGGGGACAGCTCCTATAATTCACCCCTCCACTTT.

This sequence joins TRBV7-8 and TRBJ2-7; D gene ambiguous. Germline V lookup: CDR1 SGHVS, CDR2 FQNEAQ. The CDR3 has 13 amino acids. Trimming pared 3 bases from V and 11 bases from J, leaving 17 bases between. DNA of the CDR3: TGTGCCAGCAGCTTTAGAACAGACCCTCTCGAGTACTTC. Amino acids: CASSFRTDPLEYF.

V usage is TRBV13 and J usage is TRBJ1-2, with a tentative D call TRBD1 (5 bases). V dropped 5 bases and J dropped 3 bases, with 19 bases sitting between them. This CDR3 comprises 16 residues. CDR1 is PRHDT and CDR2 is FYEKMQ in the germline V gene (reference sequence). As DNA, the CDR3 is TGTGCCAGCAGCCCCGTCGGGCAGGGCCTGCACTATGGCTACACCTTC. Translation: CASSPVGQGLHYGYTF. Full variable domain (outside the CDR3, taken from reference TRBV13 and TRBJ1-2): AAGVIQSPRHLIKEKRETATLKCYPIPRHDTVYWYQQGPGQDPQFLISFYEKMQSDKGSIPDRFSAQQFSDYHSELNMSSLELGDSALYFCASSPVGQGLHYGYTFGSGTRLTVV.

The gene calls are TRBV30 and TRBJ2-7, with 9 nucleotides matching TRBD2. CDR3 length: 15 residues. Germline V gene data show CDR1 as GTSNPN and CDR2 as SVGIG (reference sequence). V shed 0 bases and J 2 bases; nucleotides not matched to a gene: 5. Here the CDR3 DNA reads TGTGCCTGGAGTGTAGAAGCGGGAGGAACCTACGAGCAGTACTTC. Translated, it gives CAWSVEAGGTYEQYF.

The rearrangement joins TRBV5-5 to TRBJ2-2; D is undetermined. Trimming took 0 bases from V and 0 from J, leaving 12 bases between them. CDR1 and CDR2 from the germline V gene are SGHKS and YYEKEE (reference sequence). This CDR3 contains 17 residues. Written as DNA, the CDR3 is TGTGCCAGCAGCTTGGTGGCGCGGAGTACGAACACCGGGGAGCTGTTTTTT. This translates into CASSLVARSTNTGELFF.

V and J are TRBV4-1 and TRBJ1-1; 8 bases are shared with TRBD1. The CDR3 has 16 residues. The J segment lost 4 bases and the V segment lost 2 bases, leaving 9 bases of the junction unmatched. Germline CDR1 MGHRA, CDR2 YSYEKL. In DNA, the CDR3 is TGCGCCAGCAGCCAAAAGGGGGGACAGGTGGGCACTGAAGCTTTCTTT. Translating it yields CASSQKGGQVGTEAFF.